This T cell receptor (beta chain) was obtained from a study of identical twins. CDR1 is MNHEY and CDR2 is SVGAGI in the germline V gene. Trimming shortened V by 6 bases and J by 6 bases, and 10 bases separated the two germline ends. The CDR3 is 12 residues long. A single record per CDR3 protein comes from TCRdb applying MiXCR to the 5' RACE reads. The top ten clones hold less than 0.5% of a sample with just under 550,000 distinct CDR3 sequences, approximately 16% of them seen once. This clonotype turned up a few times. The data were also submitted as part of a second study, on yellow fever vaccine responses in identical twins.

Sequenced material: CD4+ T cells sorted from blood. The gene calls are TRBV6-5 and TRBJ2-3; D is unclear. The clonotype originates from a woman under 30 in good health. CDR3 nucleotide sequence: TGTGCCAGCAGCGACTTGGGGGATACGCAGTATTTT. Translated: CASSDLGDTQYF.